Shown below are 25 T cell receptor beta chains from a single sample sequenced in a study of T cells after posttransplantation cyclophosphamide. The protocol was immunoSEQ multiplex PCR, while the TCRdb copy is restricted to in-frame clones and leaves out a portion. The sample records roughly 49,000 clones, 70% to 90% being singletons. Source material: PBMCs. These receptors originate from a man in his thirties or forties with a blood cancer, CMV-positive, and with a related stem cell donor.

The rearrangement links TRBV19 to TRBJ2-3; possibly TRBD2 for D (6 bases). The CDR3 has 16 residues. Per germline, CDR1 LNHDA and CDR2 SQIVND (reference sequence). V lost 2 bases, J lost 5 bases, and 17 bases lay in between. As DNA, the CDR3 is TGTGCCAGTAGTATAACCCCACGGGGGTTTGGAGATACGCAGTATTTT. Translating it yields CASSITPRGFGDTQYF.

This chain joins TRBV7-9 and TRBJ1-5; D is undetermined. Germline CDR1 reads SEHNR; CDR2 reads FQNEAQ (reference sequence). Trimming left V 5 bases short and J 4 bases short, with 15 bases between. This CDR3 contains 15 residues. The CDR3: CASSRDSSENQPQHF. In DNA form, the CDR3 reads TGTGCCAGCAGCCGCGACTCTTCAGAAAATCAGCCCCAGCATTTT.

This chain links TRBV11-2 with TRBJ1-1; no clear D gene. In germline, CDR1 is SGHAT, CDR2 FQNNGV. The CDR3 contains 11 residues. The V gene lost 5 bases and the J gene lost 6 bases, with 7 bases spanning the gap. This CDR3 is CASSLSAEAFF. The CDR3 DNA reads TGTGCCAGCAGCCTAAGCGCTGAAGCTTTCTTT.

The chain carries TRBV6-1 and TRBJ2-2; D is ambiguous. Trimming pared 5 bases from V and 6 bases from J, leaving 7 bases between. Germline values: CDR1 MNHNS, CDR2 SASEGT. The CDR3 covers 12 residues. CDR3 protein: CASSSVAGELFF. CDR3 nucleotides: TGTGCCAGCAGTTCAGTCGCCGGGGAGCTGTTTTTT.

CDR3 nucleotide sequence: TGTGCCAGCAGGTCCTCATGGGACAGGGACGGATCTGGGGCCAACGTCCTGACTTTC. It codes for CASRSSWDRDGSGANVLTF. The V gene is TRBV11-3, the J gene TRBJ2-6, with TRBD1 identical over 9 bases. In germline, CDR1 is SGHNT, CDR2 YENEEA. This CDR3 has 19 amino acids. The junction had 13 bases not matched to a gene; V was cut back by 6 bases and J by 1 base.

The sample holds one count of this clone. The V gene is TRBV10-3, the J gene TRBJ2-1; 7 bases fit TRBD2. With V trimmed by 6 bases and J by 9 bases, 11 bases remained unmatched. Germline CDR1 reads ENHRY; CDR2 reads SYGVKD. The CDR3 covers 14 residues. The DNA of the CDR3 is TGTGCCATCAGGGGGGAGGGCCTTGGGGGTGAGCAGTTCTTC. Translation gives CAIRGEGLGGEQFF.

The rearrangement links TRBV27 to TRBJ2-3; a possible D gene is TRBD1 (5 bases). The CDR3 consists of 16 residues. Germline CDR1 is MNHEY and CDR2 is SMNVEV (reference sequence). The V and J ends lost 0 bases and 0 bases respectively, with 10 bases between them. The CDR3 reads CASSLSGPLSTDTQYF. In DNA form, the CDR3 reads TGTGCCAGCAGTTTATCGGGGCCGCTTAGCACAGATACGCAGTATTTT.

The rearrangement joins TRBV28 to TRBJ2-1; 10 bases map to TRBD1. The germline gives CDR1 MDHEN, CDR2 SYDVKM. V lost 8 bases and J lost 3; bases outside the gene matches: 1. CDR3 size: 13 residues. The DNA of the CDR3 is TGTGCCAGCGGGGACAGGGGCTACAATGAGCAGTTCTTC. Its translation: CASGDRGYNEQFF.

The V call is TRBV19, the J call TRBJ2-2; TRBD1 agrees at 8 bases. CDR3 length equals 13 residues. The trim removed 9 bases at V and 9 bases at J, leaving 9 bases unmatched. The germline V gene encodes CDR1 LNHDA and CDR2 SQIVND (reference sequence). DNA for the CDR3: TGTGCCAGCCGACCGACAGGGGAGCGGGAGCTGTTTTTT. This gives the protein CASRPTGERELFF.

The chain joins TRBV7-3 to TRBJ2-1, with D perhaps matching TRBD2 (6 bases). The V end lost 4 bases, the J end lost 7 bases, and 8 bases lay between the germline ends. The germline CDR1 and CDR2 sequences are SGHTA and FQGTGA. The CDR3 extends over 12 amino acids. This CDR3 reads CASSSGGNEQFF. CDR3 bases: TGTGCCAGCAGCTCCGGAGGGAATGAGCAGTTCTTC.

The CDR3 DNA sequence: TGTGCCAGCAGCTTATATCTAGCGGGAGACGATGCGAACACCGGGGAGCTGTTTTTT. Residues: CASSLYLAGDDANTGELFF. The gene calls are TRBV7-6 and TRBJ2-2, with 10 bases matching TRBD2. J gave up 0 bases and V 2 bases, and 9 bases lay outside the gene matches. CDR3 length: 19 amino acids. In germline, CDR1 is SGHVS, CDR2 FNYEAQ. Full variable domain (missing parts from reference TRBV7-6 and TRBJ2-2): GAGVSQSPRYKVTKRGQDVALRCDPISGHVSLYWYRQALGQGPEFLTYFNYEAQQDKSGLPNDRFSAERPEGSISTLTIQRTEQRDSAMYRCASSLYLAGDDANTGELFFGEGSRLTVL.

The genes are TRBV5-5 and TRBJ2-5, with D tentatively TRBD1 (7 bases). CDR1 is SGHKS and CDR2 is YYEKEE in the germline V gene (reference sequence). This CDR3 is 16 amino acids long. The ends were cut back, 4 bases at V and 5 bases at J, with 21 bases in the middle. The CDR3 bases are TGTGCCAGCAGCCTTAGCTGGGGGGACAGCAGGGAGACCCAGTACTTC. Its protein product is CASSLSWGDSRETQYF. Filled out from reference TRBV5-5 and TRBJ2-5, the complete variable domain reads DAGVTQSPTHLIKTRGQQVTLRCSPISGHKSVSWYQQVLGQGPQFIFQYYEKEERGRGNFPDRFSARQFPNYSSELNVNALLLGDSALYLCASSLSWGDSRETQYFGPGTRLLVL.

V is TRBV2 and J is TRBJ2-3; 8 positions match TRBD1. V shed 8 bases and J 6 bases; nucleotides not matched to a gene: 19. Germline loops: CDR1 SNHLY, CDR2 FYNNEI. The CDR3 has 17 amino acids. In DNA, the CDR3 is TGTGCCAGCCACGGAATGTTTACAGGGGGTAGCATTGATACGCAGTATTTT. As protein: CASHGMFTGGSIDTQYF.

In nucleotides, the CDR3 is TGTGCCAGCAGCCAAGATCGGGGACAGGGAGAGACCCAGTACTTC. Its protein is CASSQDRGQGETQYF. This chain links TRBV4-2 with TRBJ2-5; 9 bases align to TRBD1. V lost 0 bases to trimming and J lost 4 bases; unmatched junction nucleotides: 3. Germline V CDR1 and CDR2: LGHNA, YNFKEQ. The CDR3 loop spans 15 amino acids.

The gene calls are TRBV4-2 and TRBJ2-7, with D maybe TRBD2 (5 bases). The germline CDR1 and CDR2 sequences are LGHNA and YNFKEQ. The CDR3 runs to 12 residues. V lost 5 bases, J lost 12 bases, and 17 bases lay in between. In DNA form, the CDR3 reads TGTGCCAGCAGCAACGTCGAGGGTCAGCCGTACTTC. Protein sequence: CASSNVEGQPYF.

The chain uses TRBV4-2 and TRBJ2-3; 9 bases fit TRBD2. The trim removed 0 bases at V and 4 bases at J, leaving 11 bases unmatched. CDR3 length: 18 amino acids. The germline V gene has CDR1 LGHNA and CDR2 YNFKEQ. In nucleotides, the CDR3 is TGTGCCAGCAGCCAAGACTCACGCGGGAGGGCTCGTTCAGATACGCAGTATTTT. It specifies CASSQDSRGRARSDTQYF.

The V call is TRBV5-6, the J call TRBJ2-5; 11 bases map to TRBD1. This CDR3 has 15 amino acids. CDR1 is SGHDT and CDR2 is YYEEEE in the germline V gene. V was clipped by 4 bases and J by 5 bases; unmatched bases: 7. The CDR3 protein is CASSPGQGAWETQYF. The CDR3 coding sequence is TGTGCCAGCAGCCCCGGACAGGGGGCTTGGGAGACCCAGTACTTC.

This chain links TRBV7-2 with TRBJ1-2, with D possibly matching TRBD1 (6 bases). The CDR3 is 14 amino acids. Germline CDR1 and CDR2: SGHTA and FQGNSA. Trimming removed 2 bases at V and 4 bases at J, with 11 bases between. In DNA form, the CDR3 reads TGTGCCAGCAGCTTACAGGGGTACGGCTATGGCTACACCTTC. Amino acid sequence: CASSLQGYGYGYTF.

The chain joins TRBV7-6 to TRBJ2-2; D not resolved. The germline V and J ends were trimmed by 5 bases and 7 bases, with 8 bases remaining between them. The CDR3 totals 12 residues. Germline V gives CDR1 SGHVS, CDR2 FNYEAQ. CDR3 in DNA: TGTGCCAGCAGCCCCCCAGGCGGGGAGCTGTTTTTT. Amino acids: CASSPPGGELFF. The variable domain in full, completed from reference TRBV7-6 and TRBJ2-2, reads GAGVSQSPRYKVTKRGQDVALRCDPISGHVSLYWYRQALGQGPEFLTYFNYEAQQDKSGLPNDRFSAERPEGSISTLTIQRTEQRDSAMYRCASSPPGGELFFGEGSRLTVL.

This sequence joins TRBV6-1 and TRBJ2-3, with TRBD1 matching 7 bases. This CDR3 is built from 14 residues. V was pared by 6 bases and J by 3 bases, with 6 bases of the junction left unmatched. The germline V gene encodes CDR1 MNHNS and CDR2 SASEGT. The DNA of the CDR3 is TGTGCCAGCAGGGACAGGACCATTACAGATACGCAGTATTTT. Protein: CASRDRTITDTQYF.

V usage is TRBV4-3 and J usage is TRBJ2-3, with 9 bases matching TRBD1. CDR3 length: 16 amino acids. V trimming: 3 bases; J trimming: 5 bases; junction bases outside the gene matches: 9. Germline V CDR1 and CDR2: LGHNA, YSLEER. The CDR3 nucleotides read TGCGCCAGCAGCCACCTACAGGGGGCTGGGGGAGATACGCAGTATTTT. This translates into CASSHLQGAGGDTQYF.

The chain joins TRBV5-1 to TRBJ2-3, with 8 bases matching TRBD2. The CDR3 is made up of 14 amino acids. V lost 0 bases, J lost 6 bases, and 3 bases stayed unmatched. From germline, CDR1 is SGHRS and CDR2 YFSETQ. CDR3 sequence (DNA): TGCGCCAGCAGCTTGGGTGGGACTAGGGATACGCAGTATTTT. Its translation is CASSLGGTRDTQYF.

V gene TRBV9 combines with J gene TRBJ2-3; 7 bases fit TRBD2. The trim removed 1 base at V and 0 bases at J, leaving 2 bases unmatched. The CDR3 covers 15 residues. Looked up from germline, CDR1 is SGDLS and CDR2 is YYNGEE. CDR3 bases: TGTGCCAGCAGCGTACATAGCGGGAGCACAGATACGCAGTATTTT. It codes for CASSVHSGSTDTQYF.

The chain uses TRBV28 and TRBJ2-7, with D maybe TRBD1 (6 bases). This CDR3 has 14 residues. The V gene lost 7 bases and the J gene lost 4 bases, with 17 bases spanning the gap. The germline V gene has CDR1 MDHEN and CDR2 SYDVKM. CDR3 in DNA: TGTGCCAGCAAGGAAGGGGGACCAACTTACGAGCAGTACTTC. This translates into CASKEGGPTYEQYF. Supplemented by reference TRBV28 and TRBJ2-7, the full variable domain reads DVKVTQSSRYLVKRTGEKVFLECVQDMDHENMFWYRQDPGLGLRLIYFSYDVKMKEKGDIPEGYSVSREKKERFSLILESASTNQTSMYLCASKEGGPTYEQYFGPGTRLTVT.

The genes are TRBV5-8 and TRBJ2-1; 9 positions agree with TRBD2. J gave up 8 bases and V 1 base, and 7 bases lay outside the gene matches. The CDR3 loop spans 15 amino acids. Per germline, CDR1 SGHTS and CDR2 YDEGEE. This CDR3 reads CASSLWREGRHEQFF. The CDR3, as DNA: TGTGCCAGCAGCTTGTGGCGGGAGGGTCGGCATGAGCAGTTCTTC.